The clone carrying this T cell receptor (beta chain) was observed a few times. Each CDR3 protein gets one entry after TCRdb re-called the 5' RACE reads with MiXCR. This table holds tens of thousands of distinct CDR3 sequences, 15% to 20% found once. This record belongs to a study of T cells of healthy individuals. The CDR3 extends over 16 amino acids. Germline CDR1 and CDR2: LNHNV and YYDKDF (reference sequence). Trimming pared 0 bases from V and 1 base from J, leaving 13 bases between. This sequence originates from a human donor in good health. The chain recombines TRBV15 with TRBJ2-7; D is possibly TRBD1 (6 bases). The CDR3 region is CATSRDLGQGSYEQYF. CDR3 nucleotides: TGTGCCACCAGCAGAGATTTGGGGCAGGGGTCCTACGAGCAGTACTTC.